The 11 T cell receptor beta chains listed next were all sequenced from one sample in a study of T cells after yellow fever vaccination. TCRdb reprocessed the 5' RACE reads via MiXCR and lists one record per CDR3 protein. This table holds hundreds of thousands of distinct CDR3 sequences, approximately 13% found once. The sample was PBMCs, taken on the day of the yellow fever booster vaccination. The receptors stem from a man aged 25 to 45 who received the YFV17D yellow fever vaccine.

This clonotype turned up a few times. The rearrangement links TRBV20-1 to TRBJ2-1; D is possibly TRBD2 (6 bases). Germline CDR1 reads DFQATT; CDR2 reads SNEGSKA (reference sequence). CDR3 length: 12 amino acids. The V gene lost 0 bases and the J gene lost 8 bases, with 8 bases spanning the gap. CDR3 DNA: TGCAGTGCTAGAGATCTAGCGTATGAGCAGTTCTTC. Its translation is CSARDLAYEQFF.

This clonotype was observed at least ten times. This chain uses TRBV7-2 with TRBJ2-2; TRBD2 agrees at 13 bases. Germline CDR1 is SGHTA and CDR2 is FQGNSA. This CDR3 is 16 amino acids long. V dropped 4 bases and J dropped 2; count of bases not matched to a gene: 1. The CDR3 DNA reads as TGTGCCAGCAGCTGGACTAGCGGGAGTAACACCGGGGAGCTGTTTTTT. As protein: CASSWTSGSNTGELFF.

V is TRBV18 and J is TRBJ2-1, with D perhaps matching TRBD1 or TRBD2 (5 bases each). The CDR3 is made up of 15 amino acids. Looked up from germline, CDR1 is KGHSH and CDR2 is LQKENI. The V gene lost 2 bases and the J gene lost 4 bases, with 12 bases spanning the gap. In DNA, the CDR3 is TGTGCCAGCTCACCATCGGGACGGCAGTACAATGAGCAGTTCTTC. Protein: CASSPSGRQYNEQFF.

This clonotype came up many times. V usage is TRBV9 and J usage is TRBJ2-2; tentative D call: TRBD1 (6 bases). CDR1 SGDLS and CDR2 YYNGEE come from the germline V gene. CDR3 size: 14 residues. Between the trimmed V and J ends, which lost 9 bases and 1 base, there was a span of 13 bases. CDR3 sequence (DNA): TGTGCCACCTCACCGGGACAGAACACCGGGGAGCTGTTTTTT. Protein: CATSPGQNTGELFF.

This clonotype turned up a few times. This sequence joins TRBV7-2 and TRBJ1-1; maybe TRBD1 (6 bases). V was trimmed by 4 bases and J by 10 bases, leaving 13 bases between them. This CDR3 region has 12 residues. Per the germline V gene, CDR1 is SGHTA and CDR2 is FQGNSA. The CDR3 DNA is TGTGCCAGCAGCTGGGGGGGCGAGTTAGCTTTCTTT. Encoded protein: CASSWGGELAFF. Variable domain in full (rest from reference TRBV7-2 and TRBJ1-1): GAGVSQSPSNKVTEKGKDVELRCDPISGHTALYWYRQSLGQGLEFLIYFQGNSAPDKSGLPSDRFSAERTGGSVSTLTIQRTQQEDSAVYLCASSWGGELAFFGQGTRLTVV.

The chain uses TRBV3-1 and TRBJ2-7, with D perhaps matching TRBD1 (7 bases). CDR1 LGHDT and CDR2 YNNKEL come from the germline V gene (reference sequence). Trimming stripped 3 bases from V and 4 bases from J, with 19 bases between. The CDR3 runs 16 residues. The CDR3 protein is CASSHQGGQVVYEQYF. In DNA, the CDR3 is TGTGCCAGCAGCCATCAGGGGGGCCAGGTGGTTTACGAGCAGTACTTC.

Turning to this clonotype: A read error may produce the germline difference seen at one junction end. The CDR3, as DNA: TGTGCCAGCACCCTGGGGGGCGGAAGCATAGATACGCAGTATTTT. It yields the protein CASTLGGGSIDTQYF. The chain links TRBV7-2 to TRBJ2-3; D possibly uses TRBD1 or TRBD2 (6 bases each). The CDR3 contains 15 residues. Germline values: CDR1 SGHTA, CDR2 FQGNSA.

The sample holds a few counts of this clonotype. The genes are TRBV4-2 and TRBJ2-5; D possibly uses TRBD1 or TRBD2 (6 bases each). The CDR3 is made up of 18 amino acids. V lost 4 bases and J 5 bases, leaving 26 bases between the germline ends. From germline, CDR1 is LGHNA and CDR2 YNFKEQ. CDR3 loop: CASSPGRMQGRVVETQYF. The CDR3 DNA follows: TGTGCCAGCAGCCCTGGGAGGATGCAGGGGCGGGTAGTGGAGACCCAGTACTTC.

The genes are TRBV2 and TRBJ2-7; a weak D match, TRBD1 (6 bases). The CDR3 sequence is 16 residues long. Germline CDR1 reads SNHLY; CDR2 reads FYNNEI. V lost 1 base, J lost 7 bases, and 20 bases lay in between. DNA for the CDR3: TGTGCCAGCAGTGAAGGGCCCCGGGACACAACCCCGGAGCAGTACTTC. It codes for CASSEGPRDTTPEQYF.

This clonotype was seen a handful of times. The V gene is TRBV29-1, the J gene TRBJ2-3, with 9 bases lining up with TRBD2. Trimming removed 4 bases from V and 5 bases from J; junction bases left unmatched: 10. This CDR3 comprises 15 residues. Germline V gene sequence: CDR1 SQVTM, CDR2 ANQGSEA. The chain's CDR3 is CSVGLAGWERDTQYF. The CDR3 DNA reads as TGCAGCGTTGGGCTAGCGGGATGGGAAAGAGATACGCAGTATTTT.

This rearrangement joins TRBV20-1 to TRBJ1-2; a possible D gene is TRBD1 (6 bases). The length of the CDR3 is 13 residues. Trimming pared 0 bases from V and 5 bases from J, leaving 10 bases between. The germline V gene encodes CDR1 DFQATT and CDR2 SNEGSKA (reference sequence). In DNA form, the CDR3 reads TGCAGTGCTAGAGATTACAGGGAGTATGGCTACACCTTC. Residues: CSARDYREYGYTF.